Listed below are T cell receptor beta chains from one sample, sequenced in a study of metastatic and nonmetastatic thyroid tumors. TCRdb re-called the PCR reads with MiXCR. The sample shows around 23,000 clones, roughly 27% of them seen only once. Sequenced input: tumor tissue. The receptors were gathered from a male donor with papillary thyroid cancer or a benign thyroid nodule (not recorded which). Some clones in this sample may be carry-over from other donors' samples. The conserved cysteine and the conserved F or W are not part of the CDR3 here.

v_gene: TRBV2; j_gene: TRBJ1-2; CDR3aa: ARSEAGDGYT
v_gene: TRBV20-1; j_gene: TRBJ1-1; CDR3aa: SAVKPEAF
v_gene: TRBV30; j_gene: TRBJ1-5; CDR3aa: AWSSTGAVNQPQH
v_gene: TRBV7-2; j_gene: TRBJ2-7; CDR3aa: ASSGLQKGNYEQY
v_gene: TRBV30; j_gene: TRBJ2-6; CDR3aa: AWRESGANVLT
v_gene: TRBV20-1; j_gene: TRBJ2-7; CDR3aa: SAPWDSDYEQY
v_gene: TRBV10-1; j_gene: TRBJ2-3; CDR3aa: ASSDTTDTQY
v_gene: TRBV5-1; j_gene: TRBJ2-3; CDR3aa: ASSPRAGGTDTQY
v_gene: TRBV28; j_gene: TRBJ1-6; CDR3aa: ASSLGQLTNSPLH
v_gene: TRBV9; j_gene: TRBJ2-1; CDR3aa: ASSVDPSSYNEQF
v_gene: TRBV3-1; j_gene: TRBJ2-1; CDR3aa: ASSDPASGSNEQF
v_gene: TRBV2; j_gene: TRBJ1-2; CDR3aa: ASRPRDRNYGYT
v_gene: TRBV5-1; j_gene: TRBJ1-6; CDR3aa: ASSLEPLGGRNSPLH